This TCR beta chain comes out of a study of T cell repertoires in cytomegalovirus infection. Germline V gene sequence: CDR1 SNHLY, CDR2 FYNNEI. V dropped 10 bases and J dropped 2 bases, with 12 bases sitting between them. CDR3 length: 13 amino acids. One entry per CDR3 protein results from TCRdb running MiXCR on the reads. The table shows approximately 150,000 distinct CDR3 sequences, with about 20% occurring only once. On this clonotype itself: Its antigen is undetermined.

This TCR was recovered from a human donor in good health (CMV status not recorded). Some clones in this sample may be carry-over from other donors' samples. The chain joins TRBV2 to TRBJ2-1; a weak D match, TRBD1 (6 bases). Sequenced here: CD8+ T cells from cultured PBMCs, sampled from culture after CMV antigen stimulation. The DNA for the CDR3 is TGTGCCATCACAAGGGGGACCTACAATGAGCAGTTCTTC. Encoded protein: CAITRGTYNEQFF.